A single sample gave rise to the 10 T cell receptor beta chains below, sequenced in a study of identifying expanded T cells in peripheral blood. Clones were read by immunoSEQ multiplex PCR, and TCRdb kept only the in-frame ones, dropping some. The sample has 70,000 to 95,000 clones; 85% to 90% are singletons. The sequencing sample was made of blood. Every receptor here comes from a person between 18 and 70 years old in good health.

The genes are TRBV2 and TRBJ2-7, with D tentatively TRBD1 (6 bases). Trimming removed 8 bases from V and 8 bases from J, with 16 bases in between. The CDR3 is made up of 12 amino acids. The V gene's germline CDR1 is SNHLY and CDR2 FYNNEI. Here the CDR3 DNA reads TGTGCCAGCCAAATAAACAGGGACCAGCAGTACTTC. This encodes CASQINRDQQYF.

The rearrangement links TRBV6-5 to TRBJ1-1, with a possible D match to TRBD1 (5 bases). CDR3 length: 13 residues. Germline assignment: CDR1 MNHEY and CDR2 SVGAGI. V was shortened by 8 bases and J by 9 bases, with 19 bases between the two germline ends. The CDR3 region has the DNA TGTGCCAGCCAACGGGGAGAAGTGGGGCAAGCTTTCTTT. As protein: CASQRGEVGQAFF.

This chain connects TRBV4-3 to TRBJ2-3, with D unresolved. The CDR3 loop spans 15 amino acids. Trimming cost V 2 bases and J 4 bases, with 13 bases left between them. Germline values: CDR1 LGHNA, CDR2 YSLEER. CDR3 sequence: CASSQSASGSDTQYF. CDR3 DNA: TGCGCCAGCAGCCAATCAGCATCGGGTTCAGATACGCAGTATTTT.

The rearrangement joins TRBV27 to TRBJ1-5; 8 bases are a match to TRBD1. This CDR3 is 16 amino acids long. With 4 bases clipped from V and 6 bases from J, the junction kept 11 bases outside the gene matches. Germline V gene data show CDR1 as MNHEY and CDR2 as SMNVEV (reference sequence). For the CDR3, the DNA is TGTGCCAGCAGTTCCGTCCTGGACAGGGTCGGTCAGCCCCAGCATTTT. It encodes CASSSVLDRVGQPQHF.

The chain carries TRBV6-1 and TRBJ1-3; no definite D call. The V and J ends lost 5 bases and 8 bases respectively, with 7 bases between them. CDR1 and CDR2 (germline): MNHNS, SASEGT. The CDR3 consists of 11 residues. DNA of the CDR3: TGTGCCAGCAGTTCATTGGACACCATATATTTT. Translated, it gives CASSSLDTIYF.

This chain connects TRBV30 to TRBJ2-1; D unresolved. The CDR3 consists of 12 residues. Germline CDR1 is GTSNPN and CDR2 is SVGIG (reference sequence). Trimming pared 1 base from V and 4 bases from J, leaving 5 bases between. The CDR3 region has the DNA TGTGCCTGGAGTGGCAGTTACAATGAGCAGTTCTTC. Translated: CAWSGSYNEQFF.

V is TRBV6-5 and J is TRBJ2-5; possible D gene TRBD1, 5 bases. The CDR3 is made up of 13 amino acids. V lost 4 bases and J lost 2, with 8 bases in between. CDR1 and CDR2 from the germline V gene are MNHEY and SVGAGI. CDR3 nucleotide sequence: TGTGCCAGCAGTTTCGACAGACAAGAGACCCAGTACTTC. Amino acids: CASSFDRQETQYF.

V and J are TRBV7-2 and TRBJ2-7; D unclear. V lost 1 base and J 1 base, leaving 5 bases between the germline ends. This CDR3 has 13 residues. CDR1 is SGHTA and CDR2 is FQGNSA in the germline V gene. The CDR3 DNA is TGTGCCAGCAGCTTAGGTTTTTCCTACGAGCAGTACTTC. This gives the protein CASSLGFSYEQYF.

This chain links TRBV21-1 with TRBJ2-1; the DNA was not compared with TRBD1, the D call given in the table. TRBV21-1 represents a pseudogene. The CDR3 extends over 16 amino acids. The CDR3 DNA reads TGTGCCAGCAGCAAAGTCCTCAGAAGGGGCAGGAATGAGCAGTTCTTC. It encodes CASSKVLRRGRNEQFF.

The chain carries TRBV19 and TRBJ1-2; weak D call: TRBD1 (6 bases). Between the trimmed V and J ends, which lost 4 bases and 8 bases, there was a span of 11 bases. Germline CDR1 LNHDA, CDR2 SQIVND (reference sequence). The CDR3 sequence is 12 residues long. In DNA form, the CDR3 reads TGTGCCAGTAGTAACAGGGTTGGCGGCTACACCTTC. Translation: CASSNRVGGYTF.